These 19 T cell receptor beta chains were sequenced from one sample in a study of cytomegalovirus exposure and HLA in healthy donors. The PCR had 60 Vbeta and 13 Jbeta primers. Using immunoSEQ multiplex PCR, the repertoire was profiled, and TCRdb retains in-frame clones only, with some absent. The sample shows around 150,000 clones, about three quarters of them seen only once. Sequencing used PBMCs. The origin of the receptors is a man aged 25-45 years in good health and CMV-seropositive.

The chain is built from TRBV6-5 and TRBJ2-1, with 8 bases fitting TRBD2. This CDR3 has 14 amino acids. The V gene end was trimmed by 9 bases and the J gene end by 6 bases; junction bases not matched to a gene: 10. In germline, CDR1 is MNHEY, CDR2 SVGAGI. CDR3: CASKAGAAINEQFF. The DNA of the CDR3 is TGTGCCAGTAAAGCGGGAGCGGCGATCAATGAGCAGTTCTTC.

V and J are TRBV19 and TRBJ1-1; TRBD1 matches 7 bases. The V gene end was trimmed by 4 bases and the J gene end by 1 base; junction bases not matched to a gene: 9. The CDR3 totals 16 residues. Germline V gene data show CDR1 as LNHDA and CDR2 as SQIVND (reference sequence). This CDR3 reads CASSTLEGAENTEAFF. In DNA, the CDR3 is TGTGCCAGTAGTACCCTAGAGGGGGCAGAGAACACTGAAGCTTTCTTT.

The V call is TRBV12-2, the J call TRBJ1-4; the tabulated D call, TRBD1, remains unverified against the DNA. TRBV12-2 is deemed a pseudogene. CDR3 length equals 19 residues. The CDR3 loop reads CASRLGVRDRGIPNEKLFF. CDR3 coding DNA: TGTGCAAGTCGCTTAGGAGTCCGGGACAGGGGAATACCTAATGAAAAACTGTTTTTT.

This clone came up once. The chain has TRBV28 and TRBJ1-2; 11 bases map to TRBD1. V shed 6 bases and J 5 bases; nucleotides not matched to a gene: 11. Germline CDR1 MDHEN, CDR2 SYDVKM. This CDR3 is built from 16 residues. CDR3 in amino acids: CASRSPRRDRGYGYTF. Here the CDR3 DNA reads TGTGCCAGCAGATCTCCCCGGCGGGACAGGGGGTATGGCTACACCTTC.

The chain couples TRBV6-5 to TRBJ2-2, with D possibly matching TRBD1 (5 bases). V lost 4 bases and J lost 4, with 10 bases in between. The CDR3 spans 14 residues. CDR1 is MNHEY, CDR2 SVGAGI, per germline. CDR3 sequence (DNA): TGTGCCAGCAGTTTCCAGGGTGGCACCGGGGAGCTGTTTTTT. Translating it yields CASSFQGGTGELFF.

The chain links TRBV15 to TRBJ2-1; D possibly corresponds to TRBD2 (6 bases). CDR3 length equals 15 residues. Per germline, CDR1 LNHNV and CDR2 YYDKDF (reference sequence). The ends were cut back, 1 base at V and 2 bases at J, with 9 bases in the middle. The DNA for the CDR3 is TGTGCCACCAGCAGAGGCGGGGTCGCCTACAATGAGCAGTTCTTC. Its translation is CATSRGGVAYNEQFF.

CDR3 sequence: CASSPRGVGSEAQYF. CDR3 in DNA: TGCGCCAGCAGCCCCCGCGGGGTAGGGTCGGAGGCCCAGTACTTC. The V gene is TRBV5-1, the J gene TRBJ2-5, with D tentatively TRBD2 (6 bases). The CDR3 loop spans 15 amino acids. CDR1 is SGHRS, CDR2 YFSETQ, per germline. Between the trimmed V and J ends, which lost 4 bases and 9 bases, there was a span of 22 bases. Looking up the rest from reference TRBV5-1 and TRBJ2-5 gives the full variable domain: KAGVTQTPRYLIKTRGQQVTLSCSPISGHRSVSWYQQTPGQGLQFLFEYFSETQRNKGNFPGRFSGRQFSNSRSEMNVSTLELGDSALYLCASSPRGVGSEAQYFGPGTRLLVL.

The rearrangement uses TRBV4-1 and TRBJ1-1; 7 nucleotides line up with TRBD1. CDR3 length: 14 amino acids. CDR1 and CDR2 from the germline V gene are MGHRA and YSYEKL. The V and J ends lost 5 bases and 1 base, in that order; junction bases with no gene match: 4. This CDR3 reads CASSEHRGNTEAFF. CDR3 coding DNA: TGCGCCAGCAGCGAGCACAGGGGGAACACTGAAGCTTTCTTT.

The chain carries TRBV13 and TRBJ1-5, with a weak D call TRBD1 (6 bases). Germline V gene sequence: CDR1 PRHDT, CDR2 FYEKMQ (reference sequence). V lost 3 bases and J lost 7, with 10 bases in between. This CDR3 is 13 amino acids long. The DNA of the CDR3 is TGTGCCAGCAGCTTGGCAGGGGCGCAGCCCCAGCATTTT. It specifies CASSLAGAQPQHF.

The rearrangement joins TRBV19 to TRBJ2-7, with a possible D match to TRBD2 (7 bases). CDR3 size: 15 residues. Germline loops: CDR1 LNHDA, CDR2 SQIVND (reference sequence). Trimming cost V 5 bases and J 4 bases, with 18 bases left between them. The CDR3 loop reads CASSEGGAALYEQYF. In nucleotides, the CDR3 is TGTGCCAGTAGTGAAGGGGGGGCAGCCCTGTACGAGCAGTACTTC.

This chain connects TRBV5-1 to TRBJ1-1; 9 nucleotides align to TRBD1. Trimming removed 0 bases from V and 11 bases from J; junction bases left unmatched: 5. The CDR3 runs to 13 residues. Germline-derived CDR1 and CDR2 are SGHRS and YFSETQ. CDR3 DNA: TGCGCCAGCAGCTTGGATGGGACAGGGCTGGCTTTCTTT. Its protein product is CASSLDGTGLAFF.

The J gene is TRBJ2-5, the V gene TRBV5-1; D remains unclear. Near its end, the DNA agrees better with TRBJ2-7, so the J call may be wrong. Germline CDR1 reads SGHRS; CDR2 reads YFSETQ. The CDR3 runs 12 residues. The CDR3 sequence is CASSFNFYEQYF. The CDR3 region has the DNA TGCGCCAGCAGCTTTAACTTCTACGAGCAGTACTTC.

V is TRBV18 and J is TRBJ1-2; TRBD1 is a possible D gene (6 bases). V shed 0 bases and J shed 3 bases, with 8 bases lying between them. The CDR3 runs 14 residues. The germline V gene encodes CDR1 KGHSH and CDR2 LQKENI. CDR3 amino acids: CASSPPNRDYGYTF. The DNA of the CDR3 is TGTGCCAGCTCACCACCGAACAGGGACTATGGCTACACCTTC. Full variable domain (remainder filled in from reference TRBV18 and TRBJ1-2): NAGVMQNPRHLVRRRGQEARLRCSPMKGHSHVYWYRQLPEEGLKFMVYLQKENIIDESGMPKERFSAEFPKEGPSILRIQQVVRGDSAAYFCASSPPNRDYGYTFGSGTRLTVV.

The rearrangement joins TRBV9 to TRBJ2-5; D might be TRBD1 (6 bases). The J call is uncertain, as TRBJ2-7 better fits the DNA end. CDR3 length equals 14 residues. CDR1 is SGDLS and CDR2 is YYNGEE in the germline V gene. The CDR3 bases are TGTGCCAGCAGCGTACGGGACAAGTCCTACGAGCAGTACTTC. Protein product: CASSVRDKSYEQYF.

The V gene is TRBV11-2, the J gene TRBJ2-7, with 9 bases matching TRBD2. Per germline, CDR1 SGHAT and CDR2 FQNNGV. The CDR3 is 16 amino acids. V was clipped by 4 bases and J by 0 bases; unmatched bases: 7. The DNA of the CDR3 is TGTGCCAGCAGCTGGGGGGGCGGGAGGGGCTCCTACGAGCAGTACTTC. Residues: CASSWGGGRGSYEQYF.

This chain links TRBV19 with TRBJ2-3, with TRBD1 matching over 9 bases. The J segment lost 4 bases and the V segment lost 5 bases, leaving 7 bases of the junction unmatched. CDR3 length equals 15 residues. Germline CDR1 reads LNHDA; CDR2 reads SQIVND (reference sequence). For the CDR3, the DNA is TGTGCCAGTAGTGTCGGGACAGGGCGGCCAGATACGCAGTATTTT. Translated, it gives CASSVGTGRPDTQYF.

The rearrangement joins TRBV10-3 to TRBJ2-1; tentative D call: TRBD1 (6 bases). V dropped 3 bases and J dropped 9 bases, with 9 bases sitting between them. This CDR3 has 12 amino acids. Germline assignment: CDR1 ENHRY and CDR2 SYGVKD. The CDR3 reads CAISEGGGEQFF. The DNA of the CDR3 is TGTGCCATCAGTGAAGGGGGTGGTGAGCAGTTCTTC.

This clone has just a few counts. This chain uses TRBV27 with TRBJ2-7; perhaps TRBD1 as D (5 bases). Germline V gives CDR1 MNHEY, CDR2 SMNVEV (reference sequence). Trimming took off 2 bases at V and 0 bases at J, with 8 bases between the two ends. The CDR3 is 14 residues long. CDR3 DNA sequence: TGTGCCAGCAGTTTAAGGGGATTCTCCTACGAGCAGTACTTC. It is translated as CASSLRGFSYEQYF.

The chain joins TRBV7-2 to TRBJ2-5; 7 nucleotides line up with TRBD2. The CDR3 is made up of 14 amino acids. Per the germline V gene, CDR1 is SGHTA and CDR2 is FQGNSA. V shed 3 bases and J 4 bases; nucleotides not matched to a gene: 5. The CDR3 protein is CASSFGLVGETQYF. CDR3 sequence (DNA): TGTGCCAGCAGCTTCGGACTAGTTGGAGAGACCCAGTACTTC.